The next 10 T cell receptor beta chains were all read from a single sample in a study of spatial heterogeneity in lung cancer. TCRdb re-called the 5' RACE reads through MiXCR, storing one row per CDR3 protein. The table includes around 87,000 distinct CDR3 sequences, about 12% detected once. Time point given: sample taken at primary tumor resection. The starting material was PBMCs, obtained at surgery. All receptors come from a male donor with early-stage non-small cell lung cancer.

This clonotype was recorded many times. The J gene is TRBJ2-5, the V gene TRBV14; TRBD2 might be the D (6 bases). V dropped 0 bases and J dropped 5 bases, with 13 bases sitting between them. CDR1 SGHDN and CDR2 FVKESK come from the germline V gene. The CDR3 totals 15 residues. The CDR3 region is CASSQDGTPGETQYF. CDR3 bases: TGTGCCAGCAGCCAAGATGGGACTCCCGGGGAGACCCAGTACTTC.

The chain recombines TRBV6-2 or TRBV6-3 with TRBJ2-7, with TRBD2 matching 8 bases. The junction had 11 bases not matched to a gene; V was cut back by 2 bases and J by 5 bases. The germline V gene has CDR1 MNHEY and CDR2 SVGEGT. This CDR3 is built from 16 residues. The chain's CDR3 is CASSYDGSGNRDEQYF. The CDR3 nucleotides read TGTGCCAGCAGTTACGATGGTAGCGGGAATCGCGACGAGCAGTACTTC.

A few counts support this clonotype. The rearrangement links TRBV12-3 or TRBV12-4 to TRBJ2-3; no firm D call. V shed 6 bases and J shed 6 bases, with 7 bases lying between them. The CDR3 has 11 amino acids. CDR3 in DNA: TGTGCCAGCAGCCCTAAGGATACGCAGTATTTT. Amino acid sequence: CASSPKDTQYF.

The rearrangement joins TRBV7-2 to TRBJ1-3; D not resolved. Deletions cut 0 bases from V and 3 bases from J, with 15 bases between. This CDR3 comprises 17 residues. Germline assignment: CDR1 SGHTA and CDR2 FQGNSA. DNA of the CDR3: TGTGCCAGCAGCTTAGCTACCGGCACTAACAGTGGAAACACCATATATTTT. Amino acids: CASSLATGTNSGNTIYF.

The J gene is TRBJ2-2, the V gene TRBV6-5; TRBD2 matches at 12 bases. After removal of 2 bases from V and 0 bases from J, the junction contained 1 base not matched to a gene. This CDR3 has 17 amino acids. Looked up from germline, CDR1 is MNHEY and CDR2 is SVGAGI. CDR3 coding DNA: TGTGCCAGCAGTTACGGGACTAGCGGGTCGAACACCGGGGAGCTGTTTTTT. Translated, it gives CASSYGTSGSNTGELFF.

Only a few counts were recorded for this clonotype. CDR3 amino acids: CASSEYDSYEQYF. CDR3 sequence (DNA): TGTGCCAGCAGTGAATACGACAGCTACGAGCAGTACTTC. This rearrangement joins TRBV25-1 to TRBJ2-7, with D possibly being TRBD1 (5 bases). V lost 0 bases and J 3 bases, leaving 6 bases between the germline ends. This CDR3 is 13 amino acids long. Germline V gene data show CDR1 as MGHDK and CDR2 as SYGVNS.

This rearrangement joins TRBV5-1 to TRBJ2-2; D call uncertain. Trimming removed 4 bases from V and 5 bases from J, with 6 bases in between. The CDR3 length is 12 residues. CDR1 and CDR2 from the germline V gene are SGHRS and YFSETQ. The CDR3 DNA reads TGCGCCAGCAGCGGGGAAACCGGGGAGCTGTTTTTT. Its translation is CASSGETGELFF.

This clonotype was counted only a few times. The rearrangement uses TRBV2 and TRBJ2-1, with 7 bases that match TRBD2. Trimming took 4 bases from V and 1 from J; bases not matched to a gene: 7. This CDR3 has 16 residues. Germline CDR1 and CDR2: SNHLY and FYNNEI. The CDR3 nucleotides read TGTGCCAGCAGTGCGGAGCGGGGTCGGTCCTACAATGAGCAGTTCTTC. Translation: CASSAERGRSYNEQFF.

This clonotype has more than one count but fewer than ten. The CDR3 spells CSATTTDTQYF. The CDR3, as DNA: TGCAGTGCTACTACGACAGATACGCAGTATTTT. The rearrangement uses TRBV20-1 and TRBJ2-3, with D uncertain. The CDR3 is 11 amino acids. Trimming removed 4 bases at V and 3 bases at J, with 5 bases between. The germline CDR1 and CDR2 sequences are DFQATT and SNEGSKA (reference sequence).

This clonotype was counted only a few times. The chain combines TRBV12-3 or TRBV12-4 with TRBJ1-2, with no clear D. Trimming took 2 bases from V and 6 from J, leaving 10 bases between them. This CDR3 has 13 amino acids. The CDR3 reads CASSLWEGHGYTF. CDR3 bases: TGTGCCAGCAGTTTATGGGAAGGGCATGGCTACACCTTC.